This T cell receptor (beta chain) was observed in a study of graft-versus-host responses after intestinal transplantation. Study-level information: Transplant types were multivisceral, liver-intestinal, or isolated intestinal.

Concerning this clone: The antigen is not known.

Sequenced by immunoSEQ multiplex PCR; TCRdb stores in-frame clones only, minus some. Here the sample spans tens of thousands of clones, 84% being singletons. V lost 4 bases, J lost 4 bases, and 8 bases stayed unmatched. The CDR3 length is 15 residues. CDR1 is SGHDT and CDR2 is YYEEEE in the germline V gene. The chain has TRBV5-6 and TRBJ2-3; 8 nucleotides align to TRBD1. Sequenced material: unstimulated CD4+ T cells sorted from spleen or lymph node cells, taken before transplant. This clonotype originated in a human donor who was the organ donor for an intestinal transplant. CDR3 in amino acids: CASSRGYRGADTQYF. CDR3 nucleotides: TGTGCCAGCAGCCGTGGATACAGGGGGGCAGATACGCAGTATTTT.